This T cell receptor beta chain appears in the sequencing data of a study of blood T cell repertoires in COVID-19. Produced via immunoSEQ multiplex PCR; TCRdb's table is partial and in-frame only. Here the sample spans some 250,000 clones, 88% being singletons. This clonotype originated in a woman aged 25 to 39 with acute or convalescent COVID-19. Sequenced sample: peripheral blood.

The CDR3 reads CASSLTQGAIPPEQYF. The DNA for the CDR3 is TGTGCCAGTAGCCTCACTCAGGGGGCGATTCCCCCCGAGCAGTACTTC. The chain uses TRBV19 and TRBJ2-7; 8 bases align to TRBD1. CDR3 size: 16 residues. Looked up from germline, CDR1 is LNHDA and CDR2 is SQIVND (reference sequence). V lost 6 bases and J lost 6; bases outside the gene matches: 16.